This TCR beta chain came from a study of cytomegalovirus exposure and HLA in healthy donors. Study outcomes and limitations: Previous analysis showed most TCR beta V segments were productive about 87% or about 30% of the time. Both high specificity and high sensitivity reportedly marked the classifier's diagnosis of cytomegalovirus status.

On this clone itself: Its antigen is currently unknown.

Germline trimming cut 2 bases from V and 7 bases from J; bases unmatched to any gene: 2. Germline V gene sequence: CDR1 MNHNS, CDR2 SASEGT. This CDR3 has 14 residues. The PCR contained 60 Vbeta and 13 Jbeta primers. The table came from immunoSEQ multiplex PCR; TCRdb's copy has only in-frame clones and leaves some out. The repertoire table contains around 110,000 clones. The chain employs TRBV6-1 and TRBJ2-1; 10 positions match TRBD2. The sequenced material came from PBMCs. The sequence was obtained from a man aged 40-49 years in good health and CMV-seropositive. The CDR3 spells CASSELAGVNEQFF. The CDR3 DNA reads TGTGCCAGCAGTGAACTAGCGGGAGTTAATGAGCAGTTCTTC.